These 18 T cell receptor beta chains came from one sample sequenced in a study of T cells in localized non-small cell lung cancer. Using immunoSEQ multiplex PCR, the repertoire was profiled, and TCRdb retains in-frame clones only, with some absent. This sample yields roughly 39,000 clones, of which more than 75% are seen a single time; around 3.4% belongs to the top ten. The sequencing here drew on peripheral blood, taken before any cancer treatment. The receptors stem from a man aged 18 to 50 with stage I lung adenocarcinoma.

The rearrangement links TRBV6-1 to TRBJ1-2; D uncertain. Germline CDR1 and CDR2: MNHNS and SASEGT. Trimming removed 2 bases at V and 2 bases at J, with 9 bases between. This CDR3 is 14 amino acids long. The CDR3 loop reads CASSERTENYGYTF. In nucleotides, the CDR3 is TGTGCCAGCAGTGAAAGGACTGAGAACTATGGCTACACCTTC.

The CDR3 loop is CASSLDQPQHF. The CDR3 DNA reads as TGTGCCAGCAGCCTGGACCAGCCCCAGCATTTT. The chain carries TRBV2 and TRBJ1-5; no clear D gene. The CDR3 contains 11 residues. V was trimmed by 6 bases and J by 7 bases, leaving 7 bases between them. Germline CDR1 reads SNHLY; CDR2 reads FYNNEI.

The rearrangement links TRBV4-1 to TRBJ1-1; a possible D gene is TRBD1 (5 bases). Trimming took 1 base from V and 10 from J, leaving 10 bases between them. Germline V gene sequence: CDR1 MGHRA, CDR2 YSYEKL. This CDR3 has 12 amino acids. The CDR3 reads CASSQVGGVAFF. DNA for the CDR3: TGCGCCAGCAGCCAAGTGGGGGGAGTAGCTTTCTTT.

The chain recombines TRBV10-3 with TRBJ1-5; 8 nucleotides match TRBD1. J was trimmed by 4 bases and V by 6 bases; bases with no gene match: 8. The CDR3 consists of 15 residues. Germline CDR1 is ENHRY and CDR2 is SYGVKD. This chain's CDR3 is CAISMAGTGNQPQHF. The CDR3 nucleotides read TGTGCCATCAGCATGGCCGGGACAGGTAATCAGCCCCAGCATTTT.

CDR3 sequence reads: CASSEQGWTEAFF. CDR3 nucleotide sequence: TGTGCCAGCAGTGAGCAGGGTTGGACTGAAGCTTTCTTT. This rearrangement joins TRBV6-1 to TRBJ1-1; a possible D gene is TRBD1 (5 bases). The CDR3 runs to 13 residues. V was trimmed by 3 bases and J by 5 bases, leaving 10 bases between them. Looked up from germline, CDR1 is MNHNS and CDR2 is SASEGT.

As concerns this clone: The same CDR3 can be traced to other DNA sequences in this sample. The V gene is TRBV7-3, the J gene TRBJ2-3, with D maybe TRBD2 (6 bases). Germline V gives CDR1 SGHTA, CDR2 FQGTGA. V lost 2 bases, J lost 2 bases, and 8 bases lay in between. The CDR3 loop spans 14 amino acids. The DNA for the CDR3 is TGTGCCAGCAGCTTAGCGGGGAACACAGATACGCAGTATTTT. Its translation is CASSLAGNTDTQYF.

This chain connects TRBV5-1 to TRBJ2-1; TRBD2 aligns across 10 bases. V shed 4 bases and J 7 bases; nucleotides not matched to a gene: 8. From germline, CDR1 is SGHRS and CDR2 YFSETQ. The CDR3 consists of 15 residues. This CDR3 is CASSPIAGGDNEQFF. The CDR3 DNA sequence: TGCGCCAGCAGCCCCATAGCGGGGGGAGATAATGAGCAGTTCTTC.

This clone occurred once. V gene TRBV5-1 combines with J gene TRBJ1-4; 9 nucleotides align to TRBD1. The CDR3 runs to 18 residues. Germline lookup yields CDR1 SGHRS and CDR2 YFSETQ. The V and J ends lost 4 bases and 7 bases, in that order; junction bases with no gene match: 17. The CDR3 sequence: CASSPGWEYRGRREKLFF. The CDR3 DNA reads as TGCGCCAGCAGCCCTGGATGGGAATACAGGGGGCGTCGTGAAAAACTGTTTTTT.

This chain links TRBV18 with TRBJ2-7, with 8 nucleotides matching TRBD1. With V trimmed by 6 bases and J by 2 bases, 3 bases remained unmatched. The CDR3 is 13 amino acids. Looked up from germline, CDR1 is KGHSH and CDR2 is LQKENI. The CDR3 spells CASSKDRAYEQYF. The CDR3 coding sequence is TGTGCCAGCTCCAAGGACAGGGCCTACGAGCAGTACTTC.

The chain combines TRBV19 with TRBJ1-2; D is possibly TRBD1 (6 bases). The CDR3 has 14 amino acids. Trimming took off 7 bases at V and 4 bases at J, with 16 bases between the two ends. Germline lookup yields CDR1 LNHDA and CDR2 SQIVND (reference sequence). The CDR3 sequence is CASTPGAGAYGYTF. CDR3 sequence (DNA): TGTGCCAGTACCCCGGGGGCAGGGGCCTATGGCTACACCTTC.

This chain links TRBV4-3 with TRBJ2-1; D is ambiguous. The V and J ends lost 0 bases and 2 bases respectively, with 14 bases between them. The CDR3 contains 17 residues. Looked up from germline, CDR1 is LGHNA and CDR2 is YSLEER. CDR3 protein: CASSQDNFGLTYNEQFF. The CDR3 DNA is TGCGCCAGCAGCCAAGATAATTTCGGATTAACCTACAATGAGCAGTTCTTC.

CDR3 sequence: CASSQGTGGLKNQAFF. The CDR3 coding sequence is TGTGCCAGCAGCCAAGGGACAGGGGGCTTAAAGAATCAAGCTTTCTTT. The chain couples TRBV4-2 to TRBJ1-1; 11 bases are a match to TRBD1. Germline V gives CDR1 LGHNA, CDR2 YNFKEQ. The trim removed 1 base at V and 9 bases at J, leaving 10 bases unmatched. CDR3 length: 16 residues.

This chain uses TRBV6-5 with TRBJ2-5; TRBD1 aligns across 7 bases. V shed 7 bases, J shed 5 bases, and the junction held 10 bases outside the gene matches. In germline, CDR1 is MNHEY, CDR2 SVGAGI. The CDR3 has 14 amino acids. The CDR3, as DNA: TGTGCCAGCACCATGACAGGGAACGGTGAGACCCAGTACTTC. Amino acid sequence: CASTMTGNGETQYF.

The chain carries TRBV27 and TRBJ1-1, with D perhaps matching TRBD1 (5 bases). Germline CDR1 is MNHEY and CDR2 is SMNVEV (reference sequence). Between the trimmed V and J ends, which lost 6 bases and 7 bases, there was a span of 21 bases. The CDR3 is 15 residues long. The CDR3 loop is CASSSPGGSGLEAFF. In DNA form, the CDR3 reads TGTGCCAGCAGCAGCCCCGGGGGTAGCGGGCTTGAAGCTTTCTTT.

The chain recombines TRBV5-4 with TRBJ2-5; D possibly matches TRBD1 or TRBD2 (5 bases each). This CDR3 has 15 amino acids. CDR1 and CDR2 from the germline V gene are SGHNT and YYREEE (reference sequence). The germline V and J ends were trimmed by 4 bases and 7 bases, with 20 bases remaining between them. CDR3 protein: CASSATGNPGRTQYF. DNA for the CDR3: TGTGCCAGCAGCGCTACAGGAAACCCGGGACGGACCCAGTACTTC.

This chain connects TRBV19 to TRBJ1-5; 7 nucleotides align to TRBD1. CDR3 size: 16 residues. V lost 1 base and J lost 6; bases outside the gene matches: 9. CDR1 is LNHDA and CDR2 is SQIVND in the germline V gene (reference sequence). The CDR3 here is CASSIGDRVKSQPQHF. CDR3 nucleotide sequence: TGTGCCAGTAGTATAGGCGACAGGGTGAAGTCTCAGCCCCAGCATTTT.

V and J are TRBV2 and TRBJ2-2; D not certain. From germline, CDR1 is SNHLY and CDR2 FYNNEI. This CDR3 is 12 amino acids long. Trimming shortened V by 8 bases and J by 1 base, and 5 bases separated the two germline ends. CDR3 sequence reads: CASGLNTGELFF. DNA for the CDR3: TGTGCCAGCGGGCTGAACACCGGGGAGCTGTTTTTT.

This chain joins TRBV4-1 and TRBJ2-7; D perhaps matches TRBD1 (5 bases). Germline values: CDR1 MGHRA, CDR2 YSYEKL. The germline V and J ends were trimmed by 6 bases and 4 bases, with 19 bases remaining between them. This CDR3 has 15 residues. Here the CDR3 DNA reads TGCGCCAGCAGGCAGGGTTCACAGGAGCTATACGAGCAGTACTTC. The encoded protein is CASRQGSQELYEQYF.